This TCR beta chain was sequenced in a study of cytomegalovirus exposure and HLA in healthy donors. Germline V gene sequence: CDR1 MNHNS, CDR2 SASEGT. Trimming took off 4 bases at V and 0 bases at J, with 16 bases between the two ends. The CDR3 runs to 18 residues. Regarding this clone: What it binds is unknown.

Study-level points and caveats: CMV serostatus was the only immune exposure information that was available. What a later analysis showed was that several of the most significant clusters appeared linked to common viral pathogens. Researchers left out some V segments, among them TRBV6-2 and TRBV6-3, as indistinguishable.

Use of 60 Vbeta and 13 Jbeta primers characterized the PCR. TCRdb's table, derived via immunoSEQ multiplex PCR, lists solely in-frame clones and lacks some. The sample gives about 170,000 clones, about four fifths of which show up once; around 1.5% is in the top ten. The sequenced material came from PBMCs. The receptor was isolated from a male donor in good health and CMV-seronegative. The chain uses TRBV6-1 and TRBJ1-6; a possible D gene is TRBD1 (5 bases). The CDR3 DNA reads as TGTGCCAGCAGTGTTAGTGGGGCCCGAAGCTCCTATAATTCACCCCTCCACTTT. Translating gives CASSVSGARSSYNSPLHF.